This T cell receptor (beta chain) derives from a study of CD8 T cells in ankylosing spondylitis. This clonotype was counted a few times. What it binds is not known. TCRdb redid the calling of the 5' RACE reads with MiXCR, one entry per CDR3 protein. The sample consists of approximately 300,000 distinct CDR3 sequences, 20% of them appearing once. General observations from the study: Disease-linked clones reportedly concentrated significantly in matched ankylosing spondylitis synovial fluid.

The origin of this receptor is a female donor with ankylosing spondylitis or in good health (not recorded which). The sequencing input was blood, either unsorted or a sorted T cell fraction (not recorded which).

CDR3 loop: CASSHLTDSYEQYF. The DNA of the CDR3 is TGTGCCAGCAGCCATCTGACTGATTCCTACGAGCAGTACTTC. The chain has TRBV4-2 and TRBJ2-7; D gene unclear. Germline-derived CDR1 and CDR2 are LGHNA and YNFKEQ. Trimming left V 3 bases short and J 1 base short, with 10 bases between. This CDR3 spans 14 amino acids.